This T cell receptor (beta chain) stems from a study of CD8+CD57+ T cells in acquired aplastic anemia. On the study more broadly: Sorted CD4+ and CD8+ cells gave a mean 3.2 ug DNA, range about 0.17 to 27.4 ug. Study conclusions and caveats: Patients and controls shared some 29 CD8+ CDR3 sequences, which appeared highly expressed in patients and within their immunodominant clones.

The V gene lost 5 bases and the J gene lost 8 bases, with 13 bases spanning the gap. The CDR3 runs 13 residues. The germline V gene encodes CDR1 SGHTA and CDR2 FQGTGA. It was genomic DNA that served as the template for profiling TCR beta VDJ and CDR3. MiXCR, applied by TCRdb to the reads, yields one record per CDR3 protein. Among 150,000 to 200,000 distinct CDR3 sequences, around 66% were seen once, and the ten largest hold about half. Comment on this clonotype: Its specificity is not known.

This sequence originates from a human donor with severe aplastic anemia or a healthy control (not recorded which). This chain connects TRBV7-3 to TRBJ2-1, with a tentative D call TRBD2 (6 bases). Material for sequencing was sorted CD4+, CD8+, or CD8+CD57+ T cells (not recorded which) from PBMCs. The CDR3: CASSRDWADEQFF. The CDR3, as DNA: TGTGCCAGCAGCCGGGACTGGGCGGATGAGCAGTTCTTC. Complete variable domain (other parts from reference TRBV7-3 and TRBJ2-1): GAGVSQTPSNKVTEKGKYVELRCDPISGHTALYWYRQSLGQGPEFLIYFQGTGAADDSGLPNDRFFAVRPEGSVSTLKIQRTERGDSAVYLCASSRDWADEQFFGPGTRLTVL.